One and the same sample provided the 10 T cell receptor beta chains below, sequenced in a study of blood T cell repertoires in COVID-19. TCRdb's table, derived via immunoSEQ multiplex PCR, lists solely in-frame clones and lacks some. The sample includes 80,000 to 100,000 clones, 81% of them seen just once. Sequences were obtained from peripheral blood. The receptors derive from a man in his fifties or sixties with acute or convalescent COVID-19.

The V call is TRBV3-1 (or the pseudogene TRBV3-2), the J call TRBJ1-6; 9 bases are a match to TRBD1. CDR3 size: 16 residues. V gave up 1 base and J gave up 7 bases; unmatched junction bases: 5. The germline CDR1 and CDR2 sequences are LGHDT and YNNKEL (reference sequence). CDR3: CASSQAGQGLNSPLHF. The CDR3 DNA reads TGTGCCAGCAGCCAAGCGGGACAGGGTCTCAATTCACCCCTCCACTTT.

This clone has only one observation. The chain is built from TRBV9 and TRBJ2-1; 8 bases match TRBD1. Germline V gene data show CDR1 as SGDLS and CDR2 as YYNGEE. This CDR3 is built from 15 residues. The V and J ends lost 3 bases and 4 bases, in that order; junction bases with no gene match: 6. This CDR3 is CASSALGQVYNEQFF. In DNA form, the CDR3 reads TGTGCCAGCAGCGCCCTGGGACAGGTATACAATGAGCAGTTCTTC.

The V call is TRBV7-9, the J call TRBJ1-6, with TRBD1 matching over 10 bases. Per germline, CDR1 SEHNR and CDR2 FQNEAQ (reference sequence). Trimming took 5 bases from V and 6 from J; bases not matched to a gene: 4. The CDR3 sequence is 15 residues long. CDR3 amino acids: CASSLRDRGNSPLHF. The CDR3 region has the DNA TGTGCCAGCAGCCTCCGGGACAGGGGTAATTCACCCCTCCACTTT.

The chain is built from TRBV6-4 and TRBJ2-1; 11 bases line up with TRBD2. V shed 2 bases, J shed 8 bases, and the junction held 5 bases outside the gene matches. The CDR3 runs 15 residues. Germline V gene lookup returns CDR1 MRHNA and CDR2 SNTAGT. CDR3 nucleotides: TGTGCCAGCAGTGACGGTGGTAGCGGGAGGGATGAGCAGTTCTTC. Protein product: CASSDGGSGRDEQFF.

The rearrangement uses TRBV29-1 and TRBJ2-1; perhaps TRBD2 as D (6 bases). The CDR3 is made up of 15 amino acids. The ends were cut back, 7 bases at V and 4 bases at J, with 20 bases in the middle. From germline, CDR1 is SQVTM and CDR2 ANQGSEA. DNA of the CDR3: TGCAGCGCGGGGAGCCTTAGCGGCCTATACAATGAGCAGTTCTTC. It translates to CSAGSLSGLYNEQFF.

For the CDR3, the DNA is TGTGCCAGCAGACTTCAGGGGGCGGTTGAAAAACTGTTTTTT. Translated: CASRLQGAVEKLFF. J is TRBJ1-4 and V is TRBV5-6; TRBD1 aligns across 8 bases. V lost 5 bases and J lost 7; bases outside the gene matches: 7. In germline, CDR1 is SGHDT, CDR2 YYEEEE. The CDR3 loop spans 14 amino acids.

J is TRBJ2-7 and V is TRBV29-1, with D unclear. CDR1 and CDR2 from the germline V gene are SQVTM and ANQGSEA. CDR3 size: 12 residues. V lost 3 bases, J lost 2 bases, and 8 bases lay in between. The DNA of the CDR3 is TGCAGCGTTGAGGGCCTCACCTACGAGCAGTACTTC. Its translation is CSVEGLTYEQYF.

The chain carries TRBV3-1 (or the pseudogene TRBV3-2) and TRBJ1-5; D call uncertain. The CDR3 has 13 amino acids. The ends were cut back, 0 bases at V and 11 bases at J, with 11 bases in the middle. CDR1 LGHDT and CDR2 YNNKEL come from the germline V gene (reference sequence). The CDR3 region has the DNA TGTGCCAGCAGCCAAGATGAGGTTGCAGCCCAGCATTTT. Amino acid sequence: CASSQDEVAAQHF.

The chain links TRBV5-4 to TRBJ2-3; TRBD1 matches 9 bases. The germline gives CDR1 SGHNT, CDR2 YYREEE (reference sequence). The CDR3 consists of 13 residues. J gave up 6 bases and V 3 bases, and 2 bases lay outside the gene matches. The CDR3 spells CASSWDRADTQYF. The CDR3 coding sequence is TGTGCCAGCAGCTGGGACAGGGCCGATACGCAGTATTTT. Full variable domain (missing parts from reference TRBV5-4 and TRBJ2-3): ETGVTQSPTHLIKTRGQQVTLRCSSQSGHNTVSWYQQALGQGPQFIFQYYREEENGRGNFPPRFSGLQFPNYSSELNVNALELDDSALYLCASSWDRADTQYFGPGTRLTVL.

V and J are TRBV9 and TRBJ2-3; TRBD2 matches at 15 bases. V dropped 0 bases and J dropped 8; count of bases not matched to a gene: 7. CDR1 and CDR2 from the germline V gene are SGDLS and YYNGEE. The CDR3 has 17 amino acids. In DNA, the CDR3 is TGTGCCAGCAGCGTAGGGACTAGCGGGAGGGGAAGTGGTACGCAGTATTTT. Encoded protein: CASSVGTSGRGSGTQYF.